Presented here are 9 T cell receptor beta chains from one specimen sequenced in a study of CD4 T cells in relation to SARS-CoV-2 and coronaviruses (dated by TCRdb to 2020 to 2022). Library preparation used the immunoSEQ multiplex PCR assay. As stored in TCRdb, this immuneACCESS dataset retains in-frame rearrangements with V and J assigned. A fraction of the clones does not appear; measured against another copy, unresolved V genes explain less than half of the discrepancy, and the remainder lacks a known reason. The sample profile shows roughly 36,000 clones; 80% to 90% of them were found once. In total, the top ten clones hold 3% to 3.5% of the sample. Sequencing was done on a sample of memory CD4+ T cells from PBMCs. The label giving this sample's cell subset or site can be read as: memory (non-naive) CD4+ T cells. These receptors were taken from an adult with COVID-19.

J is TRBJ2-1 and V is TRBV7-8; D perhaps matches TRBD2 (6 bases). Germline CDR1 SGHVS, CDR2 FQNEAQ. CDR3 size: 15 residues. Trimming left V 5 bases short and J 8 bases short, with 19 bases between. CDR3 in amino acids: CASSRGVGGTYEQFF. CDR3 DNA sequence: TGTGCCAGCAGCCGAGGGGTGGGGGGTACGTATGAGCAGTTCTTC.

This chain uses TRBV5-8 with TRBJ2-7, with TRBD1 matching over 9 bases. The CDR3 runs to 15 residues. In germline, CDR1 is SGHTS, CDR2 YDEGEE. With 3 bases clipped from V and 4 bases from J, the junction kept 8 bases outside the gene matches. As DNA, the CDR3 is TGTGCCAGCAGCTCCCTAAACAGGGGGCCTTACGAGCAGTACTTC. Translation: CASSSLNRGPYEQYF.

The chain combines TRBV6-4 with TRBJ2-1; D remains ambiguous. Germline V lookup: CDR1 MRHNA, CDR2 SNTAGT. V gave up 8 bases and J gave up 0 bases, with 8 bases separating them. The CDR3 has 13 amino acids. CDR3 in DNA: TGTGCCAGCTCCCTTGACTCCTACAATGAGCAGTTCTTC. Translated, it gives CASSLDSYNEQFF.

DNA of the CDR3: TGTGCCAGCAGCATCAGGGTCGATACGCAGTATTTT. Its protein is CASSIRVDTQYF. V gene TRBV5-6 combines with J gene TRBJ2-3, with D maybe TRBD1 (5 bases). V was cut by 4 bases and J by 6 bases, with 9 bases left in between. The CDR3 covers 12 residues. Germline loops: CDR1 SGHDT, CDR2 YYEEEE.

The V gene is TRBV6-5, the J gene TRBJ2-4; TRBD2 might be the D (7 bases). V was cut by 5 bases and J by 1 base, with 12 bases left in between. Germline V gene lookup returns CDR1 MNHEY and CDR2 SVGAGI. The CDR3 runs 15 residues. CDR3 nucleotide sequence: TGTGCCAGCAGTATACAGGGAGGGGCCAAAAACATTCAGTACTTC. This sequence encodes CASSIQGGAKNIQYF.

The DNA of the CDR3 is TGTGCCAGCTCAGCCAGCCGGGAAGGTTCACCCCTCCACTTT. Translating gives CASSASREGSPLHF. V gene TRBV18 combines with J gene TRBJ1-6; no clear D. CDR1 KGHSH and CDR2 LQKENI come from the germline V gene. The CDR3 is 14 amino acids. The V end lost 5 bases, the J end lost 9 bases, and 14 bases lay between the germline ends.

This sequence joins TRBV2 and TRBJ2-1, with a weak D call TRBD2 (6 bases). With 2 bases removed from V and 2 bases from J, the gap between germline ends came to 10 bases. The CDR3 runs 15 residues. CDR1 SNHLY and CDR2 FYNNEI come from the germline V gene. CDR3: CASSETSSAYNEQFF. DNA of the CDR3: TGTGCCAGCAGTGAAACTAGCAGCGCCTACAATGAGCAGTTCTTC.

There are a few counts of this clone. V and J are TRBV19 and TRBJ2-1, with D perhaps given as TRBD1 or TRBD2 (5 bases each). Germline CDR1 is LNHDA and CDR2 is SQIVND (reference sequence). V was pared by 10 bases and J by 5 bases, with 12 bases between. The CDR3 is made up of 12 amino acids. The CDR3 bases are TGTGCCATTGGGACCTACCACAATGAGCAGTTCTTC. Protein: CAIGTYHNEQFF.

This clone was recorded a few times. The rearrangement joins TRBV19 to TRBJ2-7; D possibly corresponds to TRBD2 (5 bases). In germline, CDR1 is LNHDA, CDR2 SQIVND (reference sequence). The CDR3 length is 11 residues. V dropped 10 bases and J dropped 3 bases, with 10 bases sitting between them. The CDR3 sequence: CATQDYYEQYF. DNA for the CDR3: TGTGCCACCCAAGACTACTACGAGCAGTACTTC.